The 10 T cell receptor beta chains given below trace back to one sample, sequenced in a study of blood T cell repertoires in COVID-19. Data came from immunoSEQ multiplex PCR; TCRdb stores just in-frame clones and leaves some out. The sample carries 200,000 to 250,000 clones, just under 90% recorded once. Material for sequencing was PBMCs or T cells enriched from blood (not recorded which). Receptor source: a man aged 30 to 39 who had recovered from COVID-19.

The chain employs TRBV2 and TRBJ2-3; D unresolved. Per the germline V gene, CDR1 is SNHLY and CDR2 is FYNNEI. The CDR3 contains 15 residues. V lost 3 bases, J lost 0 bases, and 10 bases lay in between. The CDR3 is CASSESPHSTDTQYF. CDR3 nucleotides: TGTGCCAGCAGTGAGTCCCCACATAGCACAGATACGCAGTATTTT.

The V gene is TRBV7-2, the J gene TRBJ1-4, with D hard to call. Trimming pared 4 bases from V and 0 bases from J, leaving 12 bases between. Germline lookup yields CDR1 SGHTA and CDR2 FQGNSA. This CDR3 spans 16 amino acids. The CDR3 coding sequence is TGTGCCAGCAGCTACCTGTCGGGGTCAACTAATGAAAAACTGTTTTTT. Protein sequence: CASSYLSGSTNEKLFF. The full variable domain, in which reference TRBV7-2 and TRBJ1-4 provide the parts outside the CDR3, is GAGVSQSPSNKVTEKGKDVELRCDPISGHTALYWYRQSLGQGLEFLIYFQGNSAPDKSGLPSDRFSAERTGGSVSTLTIQRTQQEDSAVYLCASSYLSGSTNEKLFFGSGTQLSVL.

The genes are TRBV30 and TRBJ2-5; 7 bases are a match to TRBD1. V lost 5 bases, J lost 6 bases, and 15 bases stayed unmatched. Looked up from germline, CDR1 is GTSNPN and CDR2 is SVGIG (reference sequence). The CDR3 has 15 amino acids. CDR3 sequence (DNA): TGTGCCTGGGCGATCCGGGACAGATACGAACAGACCCAGTACTTC. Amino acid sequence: CAWAIRDRYEQTQYF.

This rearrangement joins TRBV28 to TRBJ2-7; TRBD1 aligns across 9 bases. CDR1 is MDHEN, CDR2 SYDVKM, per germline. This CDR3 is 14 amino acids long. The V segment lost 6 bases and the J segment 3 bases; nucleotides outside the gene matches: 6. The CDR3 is CASSPGTGRYEQYF. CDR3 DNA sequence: TGTGCCAGCAGCCCGGGGACAGGGCGCTACGAGCAGTACTTC.

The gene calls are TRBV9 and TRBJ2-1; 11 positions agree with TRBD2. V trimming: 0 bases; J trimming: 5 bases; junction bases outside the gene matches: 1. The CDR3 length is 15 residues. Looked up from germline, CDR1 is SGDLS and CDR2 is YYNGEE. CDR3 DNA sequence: TGTGCCAGCAGCGTAGTTAGCGGGGGGGACAATGAGCAGTTCTTC. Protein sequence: CASSVVSGGDNEQFF.

CDR3 sequence reads: CASRGSGASYNEQFF. DNA for the CDR3: TGTGCCAGCAGGGGTTCAGGGGCCTCCTACAATGAGCAGTTCTTC. The rearrangement uses TRBV5-8 and TRBJ2-1; D may be TRBD1 (6 bases). V gave up 5 bases and J gave up 0 bases, with 12 bases separating them. The CDR3 sequence is 15 residues long. The germline CDR1 and CDR2 sequences are SGHTS and YDEGEE.

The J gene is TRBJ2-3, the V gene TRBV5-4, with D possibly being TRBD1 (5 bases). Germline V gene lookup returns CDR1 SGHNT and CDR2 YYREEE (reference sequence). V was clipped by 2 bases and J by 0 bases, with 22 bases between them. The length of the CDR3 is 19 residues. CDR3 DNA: TGTGCCAGCAGCTTCTTTCGACAGTGGGGTAGTGAGAGCACAGATACGCAGTATTTT. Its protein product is CASSFFRQWGSESTDTQYF.

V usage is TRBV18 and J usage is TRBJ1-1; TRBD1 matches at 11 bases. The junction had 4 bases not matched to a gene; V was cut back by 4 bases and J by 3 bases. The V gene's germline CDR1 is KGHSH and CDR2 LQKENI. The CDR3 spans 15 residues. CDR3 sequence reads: CASSLGQGAYTEAFF. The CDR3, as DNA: TGTGCCAGCTCACTCGGACAGGGGGCGTACACTGAAGCTTTCTTT.

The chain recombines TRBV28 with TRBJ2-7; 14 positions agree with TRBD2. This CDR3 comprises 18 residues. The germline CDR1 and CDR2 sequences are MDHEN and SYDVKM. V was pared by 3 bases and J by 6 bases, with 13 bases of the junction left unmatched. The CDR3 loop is CASSLTGVGLAGGGEQYF. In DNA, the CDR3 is TGTGCCAGCAGTTTGACAGGGGTAGGACTAGCGGGAGGAGGCGAGCAGTACTTC.

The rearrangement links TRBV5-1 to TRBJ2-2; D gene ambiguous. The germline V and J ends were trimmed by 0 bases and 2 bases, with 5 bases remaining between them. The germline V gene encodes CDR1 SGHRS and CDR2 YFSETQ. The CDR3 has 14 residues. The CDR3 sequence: CASSLAKNTGELFF. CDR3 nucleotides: TGCGCCAGCAGCTTGGCCAAAAACACCGGGGAGCTGTTTTTT.